The source of this T cell receptor (beta chain) is a study of T cells in Graves' hyperthyroidism and ophthalmopathy. RNA transcripts were the template for amplifying TCR beta CDR3 regions. With the HTBI primer set, the TCR CDR3 went through a first round of RT-PCR. TCRdb independently ran MiXCR on the multiplex PCR reads; one entry per CDR3 protein. This table has more than 550,000 distinct CDR3 sequences, approximately 15% appearing once. Deletions cut 5 bases from V and 5 bases from J, with 19 bases between. Looked up from germline, CDR1 is MDHEN and CDR2 is SYDVKM. The CDR3 consists of 15 residues.

The sequencing sample was made of blood. J is TRBJ2-7 and V is TRBV28, with a weak D call TRBD2 (5 bases). The receptor's source is a man aged 45 to 65 with Graves' hyperthyroidism. The CDR3 sequence is CASSPGVAQWDEQYF. CDR3 in DNA: TGTGCCAGCAGTCCCGGGGTAGCACAATGGGACGAGCAGTACTTC.